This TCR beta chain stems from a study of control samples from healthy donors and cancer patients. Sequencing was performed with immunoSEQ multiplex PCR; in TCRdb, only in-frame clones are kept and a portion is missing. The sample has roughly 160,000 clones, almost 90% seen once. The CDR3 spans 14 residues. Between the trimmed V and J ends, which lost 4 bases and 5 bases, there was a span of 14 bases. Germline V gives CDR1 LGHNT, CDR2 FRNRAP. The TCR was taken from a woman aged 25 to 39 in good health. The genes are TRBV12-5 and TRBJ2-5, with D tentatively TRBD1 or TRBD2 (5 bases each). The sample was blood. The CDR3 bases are TGTGCTAGTGGTTCCGGACGGGGCAGGGAGACCCAGTACTTC. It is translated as CASGSGRGRETQYF. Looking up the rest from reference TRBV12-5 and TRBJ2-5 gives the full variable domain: DARVTQTPRHKVTEMGQEVTMRCQPILGHNTVFWYRQTMMQGLELLAYFRNRAPLDDSGMPKDRFSAEMPDATLATLKIQPSEPRDSAVYFCASGSGRGRETQYFGPGTRLLVL.